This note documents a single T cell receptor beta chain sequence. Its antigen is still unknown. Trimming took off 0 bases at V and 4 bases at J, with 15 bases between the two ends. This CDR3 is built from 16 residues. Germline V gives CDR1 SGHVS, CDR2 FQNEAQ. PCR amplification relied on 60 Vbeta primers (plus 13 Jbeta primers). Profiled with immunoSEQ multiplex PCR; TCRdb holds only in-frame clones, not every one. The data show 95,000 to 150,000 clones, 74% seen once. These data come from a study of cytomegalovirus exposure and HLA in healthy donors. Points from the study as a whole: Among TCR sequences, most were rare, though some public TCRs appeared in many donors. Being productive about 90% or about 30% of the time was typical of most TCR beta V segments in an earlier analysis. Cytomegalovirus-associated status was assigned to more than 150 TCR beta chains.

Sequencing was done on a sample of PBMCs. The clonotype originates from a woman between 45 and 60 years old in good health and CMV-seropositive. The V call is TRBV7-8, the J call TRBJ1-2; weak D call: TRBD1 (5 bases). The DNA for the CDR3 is TGTGCCAGCAGCTTAGCGGGGAGGGGTTCCGGCTATGGCTACACCTTC. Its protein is CASSLAGRGSGYGYTF.